This T cell receptor (beta chain) was identified during a study of cytomegalovirus exposure and HLA in healthy donors (dated 2017 in TCRdb). As for the study more broadly: A later analysis indicated that the 110 or so validation repertoires were generated on the platform also employed for the 666 repertoires of the first cohort. The study aimed to test whether cataloging public T cell receptors could reveal signatures of past pathogen exposure. Besides the first cohort of approximately 710 subjects, a separate validation cohort made up of some 110 different subjects was used. To predict cytomegalovirus infection status, the study brought together high-throughput TCR immunosequencing, statistical association of individual TCRs with disease status, and machine learning. Broader findings and caveats from the paper: According to the authors, the approach could potentially be generalized to other disease states and immunological phenotypes. A later analysis found that TCRs clustered in the first cohort also tended to co-occur in the 120 validation repertoires, with approximately 95% of cluster scores above 0. A total of 150 to 200 TCR beta chains were listed by the study as associated with cytomegalovirus. The classifier was reported to diagnose cytomegalovirus status with high specificity and sensitivity in both the original and validation cohorts. In vitro tests confirmed that a few of the cytomegalovirus-associated TCR beta chains recognize cytomegalovirus antigens. The validation cohort had no HLA typing available for a later analysis, so co-occurrence within that cohort was assessed over all 120 or so repertoires. Across donors, most TCR sequences were observed very rarely, whereas some public TCRs were present in many individuals.

From its cysteine to its phenylalanine, the CDR3 spans 16 amino acids. The retained sequence is limited to the CDR3, 48 bases, with the frame set at the first base. V loses 3 bases, J loses 3 bases, and the germline ends lie 17 bases apart. Based on the germline V gene, the CDR1 and CDR2 sequences are KGHSH and LQKENI. To prepare the library, the immunoSEQ multiplex PCR assay was applied. The authors processed their data as follows. A statistical classification framework was developed to diagnose cytomegalovirus status using the catalog of TCR beta chain sequences. The clones in this table, taken by TCRdb from immuneACCESS, are in-frame only. Not every clone is retained; where verified, under half of the shortfall comes from an unresolved V gene, and the cause of the rest is unknown. The V and J calls and clone size come from that table; D and trimming were worked out from the DNA. This sample comprises around 140,000 clones, over 80% of them detected only once. In total, the top ten clones hold roughly 4.8% of the sample.

In the case of this clone: It has no known antigen specificity. Base qualities are not recorded, but no much larger clone differs from it by a single base.

Donors formed part of the validation cohort, which comprised 120 subjects and was distinct from the first cohort of 670 or so subjects. The chain is encoded by TRBV18 joined to TRBJ1-1; perhaps TRBD1 is the D gene, with 5 bases matching. Sequenced input: PBMCs. The TCR comes from a man between 18 and 35 years old in good health and CMV-seropositive. Here is the DNA: TGTGCCAGCTCACCTACCTGGTGGGAAGGGGACACTGAAGCTTTCTTT. This yields the protein CASSPTWWEGDTEAFF.